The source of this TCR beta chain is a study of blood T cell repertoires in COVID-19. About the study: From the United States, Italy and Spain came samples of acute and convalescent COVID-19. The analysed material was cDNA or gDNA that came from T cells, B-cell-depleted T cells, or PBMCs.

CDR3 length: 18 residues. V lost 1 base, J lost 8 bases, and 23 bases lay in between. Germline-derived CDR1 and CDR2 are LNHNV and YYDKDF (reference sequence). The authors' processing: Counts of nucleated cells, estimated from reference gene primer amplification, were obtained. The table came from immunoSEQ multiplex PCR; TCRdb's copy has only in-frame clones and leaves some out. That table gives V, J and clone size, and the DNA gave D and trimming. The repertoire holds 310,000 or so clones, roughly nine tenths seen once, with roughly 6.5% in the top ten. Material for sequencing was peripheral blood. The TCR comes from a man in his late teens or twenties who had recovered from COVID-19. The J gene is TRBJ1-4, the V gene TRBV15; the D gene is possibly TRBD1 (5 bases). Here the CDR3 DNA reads TGTGCCACCAGCAGAGTCCCGCCGGGGGAGGGAGTGAGCGAAAAACTGTTTTTT. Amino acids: CATSRVPPGEGVSEKLFF.